The clone carrying this TCR beta chain showed up just a few times. Its target is unknown. V was clipped by 6 bases and J by 7 bases; unmatched bases: 3. The CDR3 is 13 amino acids. Germline values: CDR1 MNHEY, CDR2 SMNVEV (reference sequence). These data are taken from a study of shared clonotypes between healthy human individuals. The study's findings and limits: Inspection by rarefaction showed sorted-subset sequencing to be incomplete despite large depth. Among the subsets, naive ones generally showed larger estimated richness than memory ones. Having only a few donors restricted how much genetic and exposure-history diversity was captured. The study found lower generation probabilities in non-shared clonotypes than in those shared by all four donors.

TCRdb's copy holds only in-frame clones and misses some; the assay was immunoSEQ multiplex PCR. Among about 670,000 clones listed, about 78% were seen once. The material sequenced was memory CD4+ T cells sorted from blood. Subset described: CD45RA-negative fraction. The rearrangement joins TRBV27 to TRBJ1-4; the match to TRBD1 covers 9 bases. This TCR derives from a young woman in good health. The CDR3 sequence: CASSNRGREKLFF. In DNA form, the CDR3 reads TGTGCCAGCAGCAACAGGGGGCGTGAAAAACTGTTTTTT. Based on the CDR3 plus reference TRBV27 and TRBJ1-4, the full variable domain is EAQVTQNPRYLITVTGKKLTVTCSQNMNHEYMSWYRQDPGLGLRQIYYSMNVEVTDKGDVPEGYKVSRKEKRNFPLILESPSPNQTSLYFCASSNRGREKLFFGSGTQLSVL.